The rows below give T cell receptor beta chains drawn from one sample of a study of technical replicates of blood from a few donors. Sequencing was performed with immunoSEQ multiplex PCR; in TCRdb, only in-frame clones are kept and a portion is missing. The data contain about 58,000 clones, roughly 89% of them singletons. Sequenced material: PBMCs. All receptors derive from a human donor in good health. Some clones in this sample may be carry-over from other donors' samples. CDR3s include the opening cysteine and the closing phenylalanine or tryptophan. The D gene is left open where the match is weak. A clone size is listed for some rows: how often the clone was seen (once, few, many), or a class if it is expanded.

j_call clone_size d_call v_call cdr3_nt cdr3_aa
TRBJ2-7 - TRBD2 TRBV6-5 TGTGCCAGCAGTCCCGATCTAGCGGGTAGCTACGAGCAGTACTTC CASSPDLAGSYEQYF
TRBJ2-7 - TRBD2 TRBV29-1 TGCAGCGTTGAAATAGCGGGAGGATTTATGTACGAGCAGTACTTC CSVEIAGGFMYEQYF
TRBJ2-7 - - TRBV21-1 TGTGCCAGCAGCAAACCCCCTAGCGGCTCCTACGAGCAGTACTTC CASSKPPSGSYEQYF
TRBJ2-1 - - TRBV30 TGTGCCTGGAGTCCGACCCCAGCAGGTGAGCAGTTCTTC CAWSPTPAGEQFF
TRBJ1-1 - - TRBV14 TGTGCCAGCAGCCGAACAACGAACACTGAAGCTTTCTTT CASSRTTNTEAFF
TRBJ1-5 - TRBD1 TRBV5-1 TGCGCCAGCAGCTTTGGCGGGGACAGTAATCAGCCCCAGCATTTT CASSFGGDSNQPQHF
TRBJ1-6 - - TRBV4-2 TGTGCCAGCAGCCTCGGGGAGGGTCAGACCTTT CASSLGEGQTF
TRBJ1-4 once - TRBV11-3 TGTGCCAGCATCTCCCTAGGTCCTGCAACTAATGAAAAACTGTTTTTT CASISLGPATNEKLFF
TRBJ1-4 - - TRBV29-1 TGCAGCGTCCCGGTTAATGAAAAACTGTTTTTT CSVPVNEKLFF
TRBJ1-5 once - TRBV27 TGTGCCAGCAGTTTCTCTATCAGGGATCAGCCCCAGCATTTT CASSFSIRDQPQHF